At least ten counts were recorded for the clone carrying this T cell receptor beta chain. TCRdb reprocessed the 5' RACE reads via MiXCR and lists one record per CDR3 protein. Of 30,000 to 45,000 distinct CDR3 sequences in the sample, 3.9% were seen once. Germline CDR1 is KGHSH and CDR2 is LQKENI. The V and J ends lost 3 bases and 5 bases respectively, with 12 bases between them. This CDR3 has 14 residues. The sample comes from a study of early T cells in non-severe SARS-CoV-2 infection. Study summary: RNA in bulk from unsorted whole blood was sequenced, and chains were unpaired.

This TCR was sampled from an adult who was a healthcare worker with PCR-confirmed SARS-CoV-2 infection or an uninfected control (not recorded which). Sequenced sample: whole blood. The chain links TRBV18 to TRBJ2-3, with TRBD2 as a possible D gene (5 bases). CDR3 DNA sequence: TGTGCCAGCTCACCCACAGAGGGCCGAGATACGCAGTATTTT. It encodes CASSPTEGRDTQYF.